One sample yielded the 25 T cell receptor beta chains listed below, sequenced in a study of blood T cells in healthy people across ages. The use of a sample-barcoded 5' primer and a J-beta primer mix characterized a second PCR of roughly 6 to 11 cycles. TCRdb reprocessed the 5' RACE reads with MiXCR, giving one entry per CDR3 protein. The sample carries about 1.6 million distinct CDR3 sequences, roughly a third recorded once. Material: blood. The receptors originated from a woman aged 30 to 39 in good health.

Details on this clonotype: A much more abundant neighbour one base away suggests this may be a read error. The CDR3 is CASSQQRGGTQYF. The CDR3 coding sequence is TGCGCCAGCAGCCAACAGCGGGGAGGGACCCAGTACTTC. This chain joins TRBV4-1 and TRBJ2-5, with TRBD2 matching 7 bases. CDR1 is MGHRA and CDR2 is YSYEKL in the germline V gene. The junction had 4 bases not matched to a gene; V was cut back by 2 bases and J by 7 bases. The CDR3 spans 13 residues.

This clonotype was counted a few times. The chain combines TRBV27 with TRBJ2-1; no definite D call. Germline CDR1 is MNHEY and CDR2 is SMNVEV (reference sequence). V was cut by 6 bases and J by 1 base, with 13 bases left in between. This CDR3 spans 15 amino acids. CDR3: CASRSPVFSYNEQFF. The CDR3 coding sequence is TGTGCCAGCAGATCCCCGGTTTTTTCCTACAATGAGCAGTTCTTC.

This chain uses TRBV7-9 with TRBJ2-1; D might be TRBD2 (6 bases). The CDR3 consists of 17 residues. The V and J ends lost 6 bases and 0 bases respectively, with 18 bases between them. CDR1 and CDR2 from the germline V gene are SEHNR and FQNEAQ (reference sequence). The CDR3 spells CASRPLLAESSYNEQFF. The DNA of the CDR3 is TGTGCCAGCAGGCCCCTCTTAGCGGAGAGCTCCTACAATGAGCAGTTCTTC.

DNA for the CDR3: TGCGCCAGCAGCTACTCCCTAGGGCAAAATTACGAGCAGTACTTC. Translation gives CASSYSLGQNYEQYF. V is TRBV5-1 and J is TRBJ2-5; D unclear. The J call is doubtful: the DNA matches TRBJ2-7 better. Germline CDR1 SGHRS, CDR2 YFSETQ. CDR3 length: 15 amino acids.

This clonotype has just one count. The rearrangement joins TRBV4-1 to TRBJ1-4; D may be TRBD1 (5 bases). The CDR3 runs 15 residues. V was cut by 4 bases and J by 7 bases, with 16 bases left in between. CDR1 is MGHRA, CDR2 YSYEKL, per germline. This chain's CDR3 is CASSPRGREGEKLFF. CDR3 nucleotide sequence: TGCGCCAGCAGCCCACGTGGCAGGGAGGGTGAAAAACTGTTTTTT.

V and J are TRBV5-6 and TRBJ2-1, with TRBD1 identical over 9 bases. Trimming took 1 base from V and 8 from J; bases not matched to a gene: 7. Germline CDR1 reads SGHDT; CDR2 reads YYEEEE. The CDR3 sequence is 15 residues long. The CDR3 protein is CASSLPRQGVYEQFF. CDR3 nucleotides: TGTGCCAGCAGCTTGCCCCGACAGGGGGTATATGAGCAGTTCTTC.

This clonotype appeared a few times. V and J are TRBV28 and TRBJ2-2; 15 bases align to TRBD2. Looked up from germline, CDR1 is MDHEN and CDR2 is SYDVKM. The CDR3 is made up of 21 amino acids. V was pared by 4 bases and J by 4 bases, with 16 bases of the junction left unmatched. The CDR3 coding sequence is TGTGCCAGCAGTTATTTCGGACTAGCGGGAGGGCCTAACCCAACCACCGGGGAGCTGTTTTTT. Translation: CASSYFGLAGGPNPTTGELFF.

This clonotype was observed a handful of times. The chain links TRBV11-2 to TRBJ2-5; D might be TRBD1 or TRBD2, each matching 5 bases. This CDR3 comprises 15 residues. Per germline, CDR1 SGHAT and CDR2 FQNNGV. The ends were cut back, 4 bases at V and 0 bases at J, with 12 bases in the middle. The CDR3 here is CASSYGTAYQETQYF. The CDR3 region has the DNA TGTGCCAGCAGCTATGGGACGGCGTACCAAGAGACCCAGTACTTC.

The rearrangement uses TRBV4-1 and TRBJ1-1, with no clear D. Germline-derived CDR1 and CDR2 are MGHRA and YSYEKL. The CDR3 loop spans 14 amino acids. V was cut by 1 base and J by 6 bases, with 12 bases left in between. The CDR3 region is CASSQVSDEPEAFF. The CDR3 nucleotides are TGCGCCAGCAGCCAAGTTTCTGATGAGCCTGAAGCTTTCTTT.

This clonotype was counted many times. The chain has TRBV9 and TRBJ1-1, with D perhaps matching TRBD1 (5 bases). Germline CDR1 reads SGDLS; CDR2 reads YYNGEE. The CDR3 is 14 residues long. Trimming took off 4 bases at V and 3 bases at J, with 13 bases between the two ends. CDR3: CASSPLGGDTEAFF. The CDR3 nucleotides are TGTGCCAGCAGCCCCCTGGGGGGGGACACTGAAGCTTTCTTT.

The chain employs TRBV7-3 and TRBJ2-1; TRBD2 matches 14 bases. Germline CDR1 reads SGHTA; CDR2 reads FQGTGA. The CDR3 extends over 15 amino acids. Unmatched junction bases numbered 4, after V lost 5 bases and J lost 7 bases. The CDR3 reads CASSVTSGGENEQFF. The CDR3 DNA follows: TGTGCCAGCAGCGTGACTAGCGGGGGGGAGAATGAGCAGTTCTTC.

The chain recombines TRBV15 with TRBJ1-6; a weak D match, TRBD1 (6 bases). V lost 4 bases and J 11 bases, leaving 15 bases between the germline ends. The CDR3 covers 14 residues. Germline CDR1 and CDR2: LNHNV and YYDKDF (reference sequence). In nucleotides, the CDR3 is TGTGCCACCAGCAAAGGACAGCCATTGACACCCCTCCACTTT. Translating it yields CATSKGQPLTPLHF.

This clonotype was observed a few times. The chain combines TRBV28 with TRBJ1-4; 9 nucleotides agree with TRBD1. This CDR3 has 18 amino acids. V gave up 4 bases and J gave up 2 bases; unmatched junction bases: 11. The germline CDR1 and CDR2 sequences are MDHEN and SYDVKM. CDR3 protein: CASSSRDRVLSTNEKLFF. In DNA, the CDR3 is TGTGCCAGCAGTTCCCGGGACAGGGTTTTATCCACTAATGAAAAACTGTTTTTT.

This clonotype came up many times. The genes are TRBV25-1 and TRBJ2-7; possibly TRBD1 for D (5 bases). V gave up 6 bases and J gave up 1 base, with 13 bases separating them. Germline V lookup: CDR1 MGHDK, CDR2 SYGVNS. CDR3 size: 14 residues. Here the CDR3 DNA reads TGTGCCAGCAGCAAGACAGCTCGATCCTACGAGCAGTACTTC. Translation gives CASSKTARSYEQYF.

This clonotype was seen a handful of times. V gene TRBV5-1 combines with J gene TRBJ2-7; possibly TRBD2 for D (6 bases). V was cut by 1 base and J by 2 bases, with 10 bases left in between. The germline V gene has CDR1 SGHRS and CDR2 YFSETQ. CDR3 length equals 14 residues. In nucleotides, the CDR3 is TGCGCCAGCAGCTTGTTAGGGGAGGCCTACGAGCAGTACTTC. It yields the protein CASSLLGEAYEQYF.

The CDR3 sequence is CSVGEVSYEQYF. DNA for the CDR3: TGCAGCGTTGGTGAGGTTTCCTACGAGCAGTACTTC. This chain uses TRBV29-1 with TRBJ2-7; D is uncertain. V was cut by 4 bases and J by 1 base, with 8 bases left in between. The germline V gene has CDR1 SQVTM and CDR2 ANQGSEA. This CDR3 spans 12 amino acids.

The chain recombines TRBV6-6 with TRBJ1-2, with 8 nucleotides matching TRBD1. CDR1 and CDR2 from the germline V gene are MNHNY and SVGAGI (reference sequence). With 4 bases clipped from V and 7 bases from J, the junction kept 8 bases outside the gene matches. The CDR3 totals 14 residues. The CDR3 protein is CASSFGQGLGGYTF. The CDR3 DNA reads TGTGCCAGCAGTTTTGGACAGGGACTAGGTGGCTACACCTTC.

This clonotype was found a few times. The V call is TRBV6-2 or TRBV6-3, the J call TRBJ2-6; D gene unclear. Trimming removed 4 bases at V and 2 bases at J, with 9 bases between. Germline lookup yields CDR1 MNHEY and CDR2 SVGEGT. CDR3 length: 15 amino acids. The CDR3 spells CASSFRYPGANVLTF. The CDR3 DNA reads as TGTGCCAGCAGTTTCAGGTATCCTGGGGCCAACGTCCTGACTTTC.

The chain has TRBV6-6 and TRBJ1-1, with D possibly being TRBD1 (6 bases). V lost 6 bases to trimming and J lost 6 bases, with 17 bases between them. The V gene's germline CDR1 is MNHNY and CDR2 SVGAGI (reference sequence). The CDR3 sequence is 14 residues long. The CDR3: CASSWDTKGAEAFF. CDR3 bases: TGTGCCAGCAGCTGGGACACCAAGGGCGCTGAAGCTTTCTTT.

The gene calls are TRBV9 and TRBJ2-5; no reliable D call. Germline lookup yields CDR1 SGDLS and CDR2 YYNGEE. V lost 2 bases, J lost 11 bases, and 13 bases lay in between. This CDR3 has 12 amino acids. The CDR3 loop reads CASSVNHNEQYF. The CDR3 DNA reads as TGTGCCAGCAGCGTCAATCACAATGAGCAGTACTTC.

V and J are TRBV20-1 and TRBJ1-1, with a weak D call TRBD1 (5 bases). Germline CDR1 reads DFQATT; CDR2 reads SNEGSKA (reference sequence). The CDR3 spans 15 residues. Trimming cost V 3 bases and J 3 bases, with 17 bases left between them. CDR3 in amino acids: CSARGRRRRDTEAFF. The DNA of the CDR3 is TGCAGTGCTAGGGGACGCCGGAGGAGGGACACTGAAGCTTTCTTT.

The gene calls are TRBV4-2 and TRBJ1-5; 7 bases map to TRBD1. After removal of 0 bases from V and 5 bases from J, the junction contained 7 bases not matched to a gene. This CDR3 is built from 16 residues. Germline V gene sequence: CDR1 LGHNA, CDR2 YNFKEQ. This CDR3 reads CASSQDGGQAHQPQHF. CDR3 bases: TGTGCCAGCAGCCAAGATGGTGGACAGGCCCATCAGCCCCAGCATTTT.

This clonotype was seen only a few times. This chain joins TRBV25-1 and TRBJ2-3; D unclear. This CDR3 spans 13 amino acids. CDR1 is MGHDK and CDR2 is SYGVNS in the germline V gene. V dropped 1 base and J dropped 2 bases, with 4 bases sitting between them. CDR3 in amino acids: CASSEFLTDTQYF. CDR3 sequence (DNA): TGTGCCAGCAGTGAATTTCTCACAGATACGCAGTATTTT.

The CDR3 here is CASRTTGGRGGYTF. The CDR3 region has the DNA TGTGCCAGCCGAACTACAGGGGGCAGGGGTGGCTACACCTTC. J is TRBJ1-2 and V is TRBV27; TRBD1 matches at 9 bases. Per the germline V gene, CDR1 is MNHEY and CDR2 is SMNVEV (reference sequence). This CDR3 region has 14 residues. Unmatched junction bases numbered 11, after V lost 8 bases and J lost 7 bases.

This clonotype was seen only a few times. This chain uses TRBV7-2 with TRBJ2-3; 8 bases line up with TRBD2. Germline CDR1 SGHTA, CDR2 FQGNSA. V lost 7 bases, J lost 5 bases, and 8 bases stayed unmatched. This CDR3 has 14 amino acids. DNA for the CDR3: TGTGCCAGCACCCTGGGGCTAGCGGGAGATACGCAGTATTTT. This translates into CASTLGLAGDTQYF. Supplemented by reference TRBV7-2 and TRBJ2-3, the full variable domain reads GAGVSQSPSNKVTEKGKDVELRCDPISGHTALYWYRQSLGQGLEFLIYFQGNSAPDKSGLPSDRFSAERTGGSVSTLTIQRTQQEDSAVYLCASTLGLAGDTQYFGPGTRLTVL.